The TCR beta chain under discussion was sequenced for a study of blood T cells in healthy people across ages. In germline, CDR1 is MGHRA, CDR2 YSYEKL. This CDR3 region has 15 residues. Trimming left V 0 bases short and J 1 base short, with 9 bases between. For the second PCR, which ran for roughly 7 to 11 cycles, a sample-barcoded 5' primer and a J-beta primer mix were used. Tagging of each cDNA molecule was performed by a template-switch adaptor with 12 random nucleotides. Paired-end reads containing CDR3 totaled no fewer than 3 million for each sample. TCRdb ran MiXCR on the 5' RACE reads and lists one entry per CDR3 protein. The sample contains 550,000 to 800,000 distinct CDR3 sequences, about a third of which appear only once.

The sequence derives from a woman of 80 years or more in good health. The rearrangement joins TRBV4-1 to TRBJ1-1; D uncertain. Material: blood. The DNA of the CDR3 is TGCGCCAGCAGCCAAGAACCCGCACGGAACACTGAAGCTTTCTTT. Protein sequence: CASSQEPARNTEAFF.